What follows describes a single T cell receptor beta chain. This record comes from a study of molecular identifiers for immune sequencing clone quantification. MiXCR was run by TCRdb on the PCR reads, yielding one entry per CDR3 protein. The table records approximately 590,000 distinct CDR3 sequences, about 25% of them present only once. What was sequenced was naive CD8+ T cells from blood, with Jurkat cell RNA spiked in. Subset defined: FACS-sorted CD8+CD4-CCR7+CD45RA+ naive T cells. This receptor was identified in a human donor in good health. Some libraries in this study had Jurkat cell RNA spiked in.

In nucleotides, the CDR3 is TGTGCCAGCAGTTCCGGACAGATTAGCAATCAGCCCCAGCATTTT. Its protein product is CASSSGQISNQPQHF. The chain combines TRBV28 with TRBJ1-5, with D perhaps TRBD1 (6 bases). Germline V CDR1 and CDR2: MDHEN, SYDVKM. V lost 4 bases and J lost 0, with 10 bases in between. The CDR3 totals 15 residues.